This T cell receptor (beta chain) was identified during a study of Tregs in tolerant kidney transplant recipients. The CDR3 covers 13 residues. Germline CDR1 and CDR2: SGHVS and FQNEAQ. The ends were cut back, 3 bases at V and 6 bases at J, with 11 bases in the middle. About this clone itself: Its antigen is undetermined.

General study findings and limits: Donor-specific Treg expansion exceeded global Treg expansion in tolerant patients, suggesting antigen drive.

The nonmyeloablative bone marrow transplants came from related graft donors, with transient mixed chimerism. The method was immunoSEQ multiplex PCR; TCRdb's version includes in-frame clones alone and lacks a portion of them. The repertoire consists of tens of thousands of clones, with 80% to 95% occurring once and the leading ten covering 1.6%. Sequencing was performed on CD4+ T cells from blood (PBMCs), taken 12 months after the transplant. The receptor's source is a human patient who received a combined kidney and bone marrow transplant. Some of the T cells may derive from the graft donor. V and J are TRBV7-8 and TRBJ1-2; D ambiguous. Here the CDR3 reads CASSFKPEDGYTF. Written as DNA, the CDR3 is TGTGCCAGCAGCTTTAAGCCGGAGGATGGCTACACCTTC.